Listed below are T cell receptor beta chains from one sample, sequenced in a study of blood T cell repertoires in COVID-19. Assay: immunoSEQ multiplex PCR; the TCRdb copy retains only in-frame clones and omits some. The data hold approximately 230,000 clones, with approximately 86% observed a single time. Sequenced sample: peripheral blood. These receptors were taken from a man older than 75 with acute or convalescent COVID-19. CDR3s include the opening cysteine and the closing phenylalanine or tryptophan. A D gene is named only where the DNA matches it firmly. A clone size is listed for some rows: how often the clone was seen (once, few, many), or a class if it is expanded.

len	v_gene	abundance	d_gene	j_gene	CDR3aa	CDR3nt
13	TRBV15	NA	TRBD2	TRBJ2-7	CATKGTSGYEQYF	TGTGCCACCAAAGGGACTAGTGGTTACGAGCAGTACTTC
18	TRBV7-8	NA	TRBD2	TRBJ2-7	CASSPGTSGRRSWDEQYF	TGTGCCAGCAGCCCCGGGACTAGCGGGAGAAGAAGTTGGGACGAGCAGTACTTC
13	TRBV6-6	once	NA	TRBJ2-5	CASSLGLPGTQYF	TGTGCCAGCAGTCTGGGACTCCCTGGGACCCAGTACTTC
14	TRBV11-2	NA	NA	TRBJ1-4	CASSLDITSGKLFF	TGTGCCAGCAGCTTAGACATCACCTCAGGGAAACTGTTTTTT
11	TRBV20-1	NA	TRBD2	TRBJ2-1	CARLRGYEQFF	TGCGCCCGACTGCGGGGGTATGAGCAGTTCTTC
13	TRBV24-1	NA	NA	TRBJ1-2	CATSDASNYGYTF	TGTGCCACCTCCGATGCCAGTAACTATGGCTACACCTTC
11	TRBV19	NA	NA	TRBJ2-7	CASSKGLEQYF	TGTGCCAGTAGTAAGGGGTTGGAGCAGTACTTC
14	TRBV5-1	NA	TRBD1	TRBJ1-1	CASSTGTGNTEAFF	TGCGCCAGCAGCACTGGGACAGGGAACACTGAAGCTTTCTTT
18	TRBV28	NA	TRBD2	TRBJ2-7	CASSLQTSGRGRIYEQYF	TGTGCCAGCAGTTTACAGACTAGCGGGAGAGGTCGGATCTACGAGCAGTACTTC
15	TRBV18	NA	TRBD1	TRBJ1-3	CASSLDRGTGNTIYF	TGTGCCAGCTCACTCGACAGGGGGACTGGAAACACCATATATTTT
13	TRBV5-6	NA	TRBD2	TRBJ2-7	CASTIAGAYEQYF	TGTGCCAGCACCATAGCGGGGGCCTACGAGCAGTACTTC
16	TRBV18	NA	NA	TRBJ2-2	CASSPASGQGTGELFF	TGTGCCAGCTCACCCGCATCTGGGCAAGGTACCGGGGAGCTGTTTTTT
17	TRBV9	NA	TRBD1	TRBJ1-2	CASSVEESPGGSFGYTF	TGTGCCAGCAGCGTAGAAGAAAGTCCAGGGGGCTCTTTTGGCTACACCTTC
14	TRBV7-2	NA	NA	TRBJ1-1	CASSLDSYYTEAFF	TGTGCCAGCAGCTTAGACAGCTACTACACTGAAGCTTTCTTT
13	TRBV28	NA	NA	TRBJ2-7	CASSLGSPYEQYF	TGTGCCAGCAGCCTCGGGAGTCCCTACGAGCAGTACTTC
14	TRBV7-3	NA	TRBD1	TRBJ2-3	CASSLTGGPDTQYF	TGTGCCAGCAGCTTAACAGGGGGCCCAGATACGCAGTATTTT
13	TRBV7-2	NA	NA	TRBJ2-7	CASSLDLQGPQYF	TGTGCCAGCAGCTTAGATTTACAGGGACCACAGTACTTC
11	TRBV5-5	NA	NA	TRBJ2-1	CASSLEGGEFF	TGTGCCAGCAGCTTGGAGGGAGGAGAGTTCTTC
14	TRBV28	few	NA	TRBJ1-5	CASSLSQGYQPQHF	TGTGCCAGCAGTTTATCTCAGGGGTACCAGCCCCAGCATTTT
16	TRBV28	NA	NA	TRBJ2-5	CASSPLPTNLQETQYF	TGTGCCAGCAGTCCTCTCCCGACTAACCTCCAAGAGACCCAGTACTTC
16	TRBV7-7	NA	TRBD1	TRBJ1-2	CASSFRTGGVPEGYTF	TGTGCTAGCAGCTTCCGGACAGGGGGCGTCCCGGAAGGCTACACCTTC
15	TRBV11-3	NA	TRBD2	TRBJ2-3	CASSRGTKRTDTQYF	TGTGCCAGCAGCCGAGGGACTAAGAGAACAGATACGCAGTATTTT
14	TRBV6-6	once	NA	TRBJ1-4	CASTVGHLLEKLFF	TGTGCCAGCACCGTCGGACACCTCCTTGAAAAACTGTTTTTT
13	TRBV5-6	NA	NA	TRBJ2-7	CASSLAYAYEQYF	TGTGCCAGCAGCTTGGCGTATGCCTACGAGCAGTACTTC
14	TRBV7-3	NA	NA	TRBJ2-5	CASSYSGTPETQYF	TGTGCCAGCAGCTACTCAGGAACCCCAGAGACCCAGTACTTC
15	TRBV7-2	once	TRBD1	TRBJ1-2	CASQVEGGVISGYTF	TGTGCCAGCCAGGTTGAAGGGGGCGTAATTAGTGGCTACACCTTC
13	TRBV28	NA	NA	TRBJ2-7	CASTLNIRGEQYF	TGTGCCAGCACCTTAAATATCAGGGGAGAGCAGTACTTC
13	TRBV3-1/TRBV3-2	NA	NA	TRBJ1-5	CASSPRPSGPQHF	TGTGCCAGCAGCCCGAGGCCTAGTGGGCCCCAGCATTTT
16	TRBV7-6	NA	TRBD1	TRBJ2-7	CASSLRPRDRENEQYF	TGTGCCAGCAGCCTACGGCCCCGGGACAGGGAAAACGAGCAGTACTTC
15	TRBV27	NA	TRBD2	TRBJ2-1	CATLTRLAGTNEQFF	TGTGCCACCTTGACGCGACTAGCGGGAACCAATGAGCAGTTCTTC
15	TRBV2	once	NA	TRBJ2-6	CASREQGFGANVLTF	TGTGCCAGCAGGGAACAGGGTTTTGGGGCCAACGTCCTGACTTTC